Below, 18 T cell receptor beta chains from the same sample are listed, as sequenced in a study of blood T cell repertoires in COVID-19. Clones were read by immunoSEQ multiplex PCR, and TCRdb kept only the in-frame ones, dropping some. The sample lists roughly 71,000 clones; roughly 88% were seen once. Material: peripheral blood. Receptors were obtained from a middle-aged man with acute or convalescent COVID-19.

J is TRBJ2-7 and V is TRBV5-8; 8 bases map to TRBD1. Germline V lookup: CDR1 SGHTS, CDR2 YDEGEE. This CDR3 has 15 amino acids. V lost 2 bases to trimming and J lost 0 bases; unmatched junction nucleotides: 4. The CDR3 sequence is CASSFRGLGSYEQYF. The CDR3 DNA sequence: TGTGCCAGCAGCTTCAGGGGGCTCGGCTCCTACGAGCAGTACTTC.

The chain carries TRBV6-8 and TRBJ2-3; 7 positions match TRBD1. Per germline, CDR1 MNHGY and CDR2 SAAAGT. The CDR3 loop spans 17 amino acids. Trimming cost V 1 base and J 6 bases; bases outside gene matches: 13. The CDR3 region is CASSYCQRDSLPDTQYF. CDR3 nucleotide sequence: TGTGCCAGCAGTTACTGCCAACGGGACAGCCTCCCGGATACGCAGTATTTT.

The chain is built from TRBV5-5 and TRBJ2-7, with TRBD1 matching over 7 bases. V trimming: 5 bases; J trimming: 3 bases; junction bases outside the gene matches: 8. Germline assignment: CDR1 SGHKS and CDR2 YYEKEE (reference sequence). The CDR3 sequence is 14 residues long. CDR3: CASSPDRARYEQYF. The CDR3 coding sequence is TGTGCCAGCAGTCCCGACAGGGCCCGCTACGAGCAGTACTTC.

The V call is TRBV5-8, the J call TRBJ1-1, with D possibly TRBD1 on 6 matching bases. Germline CDR1 and CDR2: SGHTS and YDEGEE. The CDR3 sequence is 13 residues long. Deletions cut 3 bases from V and 5 bases from J, with 11 bases between. CDR3 protein: CASSYRASTEAFF. CDR3 in DNA: TGTGCCAGCAGCTACAGGGCATCGACTGAAGCTTTCTTT.

This clone was detected once. The genes are TRBV7-3 and TRBJ2-5; 9 nucleotides match TRBD2. The V segment lost 3 bases and the J segment 1 base; nucleotides outside the gene matches: 3. The CDR3 spans 15 residues. CDR1 is SGHTA and CDR2 is FQGTGA in the germline V gene. CDR3 loop: CASSFTSGPQETQYF. The CDR3 nucleotides read TGTGCCAGCAGCTTCACTAGCGGGCCCCAAGAGACCCAGTACTTC.

The chain recombines TRBV10-3 with TRBJ2-7; 10 bases map to TRBD1. The length of the CDR3 is 14 residues. CDR1 and CDR2 from the germline V gene are ENHRY and SYGVKD. Losses at the gene ends were 6 bases for V and 2 bases for J; bases not matched to a gene: 4. For the CDR3, the DNA is TGTGCCATCAGCGGGGACAGGGGAGCCTACGAGCAGTACTTC. It is translated as CAISGDRGAYEQYF.

The chain joins TRBV10-3 to TRBJ2-7, with a tentative D call TRBD2 (5 bases). Trimming cost V 3 bases and J 1 base, with 13 bases left between them. Germline values: CDR1 ENHRY, CDR2 SYGVKD. This CDR3 contains 15 residues. This chain's CDR3 is CAISDEDWRSYEQYF. In DNA, the CDR3 is TGTGCCATCAGTGACGAGGACTGGAGATCCTACGAGCAGTACTTC.

A note on this clone: Relative to the germline gene, one junction end is altered; a read error may explain this. This chain links TRBV3-1 (or the pseudogene TRBV3-2) with TRBJ2-7; the D is unclear. The CDR3 contains 11 residues. Looked up from germline, CDR1 is LGHDT and CDR2 is YNNKEL (reference sequence). In DNA, the CDR3 is TGTGCCAGCGGCCAGAGCTACGAGCAGTACTTC. This encodes CASGQSYEQYF.

V gene TRBV7-3 combines with J gene TRBJ2-7; tentatively, D is TRBD1 (6 bases). The V gene lost 2 bases and the J gene lost 7 bases, with 18 bases spanning the gap. The CDR3 extends over 15 amino acids. CDR1 and CDR2 from the germline V gene are SGHTA and FQGTGA. In DNA, the CDR3 is TGTGCCAGCAGCTTATACTCCGGGACATCGTGGGAGCAGTACTTC. Its translation is CASSLYSGTSWEQYF.

This CDR3 is CASRAGSRNQPQHF. Here the CDR3 DNA reads TGTGCCAGCAGGGCAGGATCAAGGAATCAGCCCCAGCATTTT. The V gene is TRBV6-6, the J gene TRBJ1-5; D unclear. CDR1 is MNHNY and CDR2 is SVGAGI in the germline V gene (reference sequence). Between the trimmed V and J ends, which lost 6 bases and 4 bases, there was a span of 13 bases. The CDR3 is made up of 14 amino acids.

This sequence joins TRBV5-6 and TRBJ1-1; possible D gene TRBD1, 6 bases. Germline CDR1 and CDR2: SGHDT and YYEEEE. CDR3 length: 14 amino acids. V was cut by 4 bases and J by 4 bases, with 14 bases left in between. In DNA, the CDR3 is TGTGCCAGCAGCGTTACAGGGTCGCGCACTGAAGCTTTCTTT. Residues: CASSVTGSRTEAFF.

This clone was picked up one time. The rearrangement uses TRBV11-3 and TRBJ2-2, with 9 bases lining up with TRBD2. CDR1 SGHNT and CDR2 YENEEA come from the germline V gene. V shed 6 bases and J 6 bases; nucleotides not matched to a gene: 8. This CDR3 region has 15 residues. CDR3 sequence (DNA): TGTGCCAGCAGTCGAGAGGCGGGGGGGTCCGGGGAGCTGTTTTTT. Translation gives CASSREAGGSGELFF. Looking up the rest from reference TRBV11-3 and TRBJ2-2 gives the full variable domain: EAGVVQSPRYKIIEKKQPVAFWCNPISGHNTLYWYLQNLGQGPELLIRYENEEAVDDSQLPKDRFSAERLKGVDSTLKIQPAELGDSAVYLCASSREAGGSGELFFGEGSRLTVL.

The rearrangement joins TRBV20-1 to TRBJ2-5; D unresolved. The CDR3 runs to 10 residues. Trimming took off 6 bases at V and 5 bases at J, with 7 bases between the two ends. The germline gives CDR1 DFQATT, CDR2 SNEGSKA (reference sequence). As DNA, the CDR3 is TGCAGTGCGGAGAGGGAGACCCAGTACTTC. Its translation is CSAERETQYF.

J is TRBJ2-7 and V is TRBV5-5; the match to TRBD1 covers 11 bases. Germline CDR1 SGHKS, CDR2 YYEKEE (reference sequence). With 3 bases clipped from V and 3 bases from J, the junction kept 8 bases outside the gene matches. CDR3 size: 16 residues. CDR3 loop: CASSSGGGQGGYEQYF. The CDR3 DNA follows: TGTGCCAGCAGCTCGGGCGGGGGACAGGGGGGCTACGAGCAGTACTTC.

This clone has a single count. The chain uses TRBV5-1 and TRBJ2-3, with 8 bases fitting TRBD2. The CDR3 has 19 residues. Germline loops: CDR1 SGHRS, CDR2 YFSETQ. Germline trimming cut 1 base from V and 0 bases from J; bases unmatched to any gene: 13. The CDR3 bases are TGCGCCAGCAGCTTGAGATCTGGTAGCGGGGCGTCTAGCACAGATACGCAGTATTTT. Amino acids: CASSLRSGSGASSTDTQYF.

This chain joins TRBV6-5 and TRBJ1-2; D possibly corresponds to TRBD1 (5 bases). The CDR3 has 12 residues. Trimming cost V 6 bases and J 8 bases, with 13 bases left between them. CDR1 MNHEY and CDR2 SVGAGI come from the germline V gene. CDR3 in DNA: TGTGCCAGCAGCGGGGGAACGGGGGGCTACACCTTC. Its protein product is CASSGGTGGYTF.

This chain joins TRBV7-3 and TRBJ2-6; D is possibly TRBD1 (6 bases). The V and J ends lost 0 bases and 0 bases respectively, with 6 bases between them. The CDR3 loop spans 16 amino acids. Germline V gene sequence: CDR1 SGHTA, CDR2 FQGTGA. The DNA of the CDR3 is TGTGCCAGCAGCTTAACAGGGGGCTCTGGGGCCAACGTCCTGACTTTC. Translated, it gives CASSLTGGSGANVLTF.

The chain links TRBV5-4 to TRBJ2-3, with 15 bases aligning to TRBD2. The CDR3 is 14 residues long. Losses at the gene ends were 4 bases for V and 6 bases for J; bases not matched to a gene: 0. From germline, CDR1 is SGHNT and CDR2 YYREEE (reference sequence). The CDR3 DNA reads as TGTGCCAGCAGCGGGACTAGCGGGGGGGATACGCAGTATTTT. It encodes CASSGTSGGDTQYF.